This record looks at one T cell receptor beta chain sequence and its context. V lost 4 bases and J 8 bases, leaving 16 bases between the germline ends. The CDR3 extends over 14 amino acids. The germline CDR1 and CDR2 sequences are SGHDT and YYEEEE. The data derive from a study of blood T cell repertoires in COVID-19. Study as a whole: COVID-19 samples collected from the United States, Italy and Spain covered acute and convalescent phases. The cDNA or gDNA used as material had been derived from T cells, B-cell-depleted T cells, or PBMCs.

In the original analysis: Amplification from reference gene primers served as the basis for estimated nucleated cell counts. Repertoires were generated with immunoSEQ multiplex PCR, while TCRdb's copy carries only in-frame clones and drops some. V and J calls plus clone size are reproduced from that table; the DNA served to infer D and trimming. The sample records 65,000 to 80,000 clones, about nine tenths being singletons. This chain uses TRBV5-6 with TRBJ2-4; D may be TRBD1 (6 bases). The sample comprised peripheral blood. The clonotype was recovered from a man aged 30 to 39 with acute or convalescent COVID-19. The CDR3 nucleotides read TGTGCCAGCAGCCGACGACAGGTTCGGGACATTCAGTACTTC. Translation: CASSRRQVRDIQYF.